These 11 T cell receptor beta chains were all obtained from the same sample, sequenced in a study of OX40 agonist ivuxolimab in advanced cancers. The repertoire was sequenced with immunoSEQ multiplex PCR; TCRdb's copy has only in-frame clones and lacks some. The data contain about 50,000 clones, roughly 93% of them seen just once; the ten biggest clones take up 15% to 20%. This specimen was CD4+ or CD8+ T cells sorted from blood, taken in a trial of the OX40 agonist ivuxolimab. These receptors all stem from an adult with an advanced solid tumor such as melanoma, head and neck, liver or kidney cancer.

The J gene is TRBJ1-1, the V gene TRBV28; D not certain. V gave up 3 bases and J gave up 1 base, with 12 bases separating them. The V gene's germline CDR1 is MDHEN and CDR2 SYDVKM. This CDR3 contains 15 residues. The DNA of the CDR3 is TGTGCCAGCAGTTTGAGACCAGACCCGAACACTGAAGCTTTCTTT. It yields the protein CASSLRPDPNTEAFF.

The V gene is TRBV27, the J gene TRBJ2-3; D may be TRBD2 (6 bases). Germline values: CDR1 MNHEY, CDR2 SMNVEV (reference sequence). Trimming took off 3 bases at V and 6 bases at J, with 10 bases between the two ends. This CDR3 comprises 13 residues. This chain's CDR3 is CASSFFSGDTQYF. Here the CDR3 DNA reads TGTGCCAGCAGTTTCTTCAGCGGGGATACGCAGTATTTT.

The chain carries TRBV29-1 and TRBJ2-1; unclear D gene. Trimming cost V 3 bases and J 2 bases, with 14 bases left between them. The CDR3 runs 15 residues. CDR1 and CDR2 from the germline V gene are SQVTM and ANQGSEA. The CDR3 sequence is CSVDSRYGPYNEQFF. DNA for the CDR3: TGCAGCGTTGACTCTAGATACGGACCCTACAATGAGCAGTTCTTC.

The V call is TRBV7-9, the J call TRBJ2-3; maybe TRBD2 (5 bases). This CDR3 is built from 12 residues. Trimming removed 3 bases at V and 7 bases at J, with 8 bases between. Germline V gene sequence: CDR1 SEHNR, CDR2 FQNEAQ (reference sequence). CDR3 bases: TGTGCCAGCAGCTTGGGGAGTTATACGCAGTATTTT. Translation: CASSLGSYTQYF.

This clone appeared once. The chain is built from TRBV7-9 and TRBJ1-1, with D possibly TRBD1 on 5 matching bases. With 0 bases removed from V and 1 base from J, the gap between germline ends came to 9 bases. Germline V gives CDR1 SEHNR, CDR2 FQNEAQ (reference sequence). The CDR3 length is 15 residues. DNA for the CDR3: TGTGCCAGCAGCTTAGCCCGCGGGACGAACACTGAAGCTTTCTTT. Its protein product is CASSLARGTNTEAFF.

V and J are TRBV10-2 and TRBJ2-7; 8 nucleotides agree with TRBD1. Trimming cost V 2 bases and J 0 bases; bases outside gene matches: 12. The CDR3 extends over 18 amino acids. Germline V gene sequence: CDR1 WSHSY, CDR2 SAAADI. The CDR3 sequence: CASSETGTGQYNSYEQYF. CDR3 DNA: TGCGCCAGCAGTGAGACCGGGACAGGCCAATACAACTCCTACGAGCAGTACTTC.

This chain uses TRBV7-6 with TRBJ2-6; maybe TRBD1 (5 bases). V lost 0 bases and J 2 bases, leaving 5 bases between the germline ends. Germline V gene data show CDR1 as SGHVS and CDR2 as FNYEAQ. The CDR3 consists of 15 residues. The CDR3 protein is CASSLAGAGANVLTF. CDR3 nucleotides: TGTGCCAGCAGCTTAGCAGGGGCTGGGGCCAACGTCCTGACTTTC.

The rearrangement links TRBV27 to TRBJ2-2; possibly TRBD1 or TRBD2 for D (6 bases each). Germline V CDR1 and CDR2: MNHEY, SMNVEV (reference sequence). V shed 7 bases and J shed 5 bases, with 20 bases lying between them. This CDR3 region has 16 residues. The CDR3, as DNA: TGTGCCAGCAAGGACAGAGCTGACCGGGGGACCGGGGAGCTGTTTTTT. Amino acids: CASKDRADRGTGELFF.

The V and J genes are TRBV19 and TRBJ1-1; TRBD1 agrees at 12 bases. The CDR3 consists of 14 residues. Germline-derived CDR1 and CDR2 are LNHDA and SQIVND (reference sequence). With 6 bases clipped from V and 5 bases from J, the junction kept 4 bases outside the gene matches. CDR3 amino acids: CASSQGQGATEAFF. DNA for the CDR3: TGTGCCAGTAGCCAGGGACAGGGGGCGACTGAAGCTTTCTTT.

The CDR3 region is CAISESKAGETQYF. The CDR3 DNA is TGTGCCATCAGTGAGTCGAAGGCTGGAGAGACCCAGTACTTC. The chain carries TRBV10-3 and TRBJ2-5, with D unclear. CDR1 is ENHRY, CDR2 SYGVKD, per germline. The CDR3 runs 14 residues. Trimming took off 0 bases at V and 4 bases at J, with 9 bases between the two ends.

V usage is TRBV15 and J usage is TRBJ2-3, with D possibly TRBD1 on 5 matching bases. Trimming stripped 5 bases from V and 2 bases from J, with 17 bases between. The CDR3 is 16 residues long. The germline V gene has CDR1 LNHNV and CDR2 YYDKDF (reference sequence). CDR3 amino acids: CATSLPRTPVTDTQYF. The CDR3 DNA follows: TGTGCCACCAGCTTACCTAGGACACCTGTCACAGATACGCAGTATTTT.